The next 4 T cell receptor beta chains were all read from a single sample in a study of control samples from healthy donors and cancer patients. TCRdb keeps only in-frame clones here, not all; method: immunoSEQ multiplex PCR. The table includes approximately 160,000 clones, about 91% detected once. Specimen: blood. The source is a woman in her 40s in good health.

This chain uses TRBV7-2 with TRBJ1-1; no clear D gene. Germline-derived CDR1 and CDR2 are SGHTA and FQGNSA. The CDR3 runs to 14 residues. The germline V and J ends were trimmed by 3 bases and 0 bases, with 8 bases remaining between them. The CDR3 sequence: CASSLFGMNTEAFF. In nucleotides, the CDR3 is TGTGCCAGCAGCTTGTTCGGAATGAACACTGAAGCTTTCTTT.

The CDR3 protein is CASSRAGTGEEKLFF. CDR3 bases: TGCGCCAGCAGCCGCGCCGGGACAGGGGAGGAAAAACTGTTTTTT. The chain uses TRBV5-1 and TRBJ1-4; TRBD1 matches 10 bases. Germline CDR1 reads SGHRS; CDR2 reads YFSETQ. The V segment lost 4 bases and the J segment 8 bases; nucleotides outside the gene matches: 8. The CDR3 has 15 amino acids.

This clone has more than one count but fewer than ten. This sequence joins TRBV7-9 and TRBJ2-7; TRBD1 agrees at 9 bases. Losses at the gene ends were 5 bases for V and 3 bases for J; bases not matched to a gene: 5. This CDR3 contains 14 residues. CDR1 SEHNR and CDR2 FQNEAQ come from the germline V gene (reference sequence). In nucleotides, the CDR3 is TGTGCCAGCAGCCCGGGACAGGGTGACTACGAGCAGTACTTC. It specifies CASSPGQGDYEQYF.

This sequence joins TRBV11-2 and TRBJ2-2, with 8 bases matching TRBD2. The CDR3 covers 15 residues. The germline gives CDR1 SGHAT, CDR2 FQNNGV. The J segment lost 2 bases and the V segment lost 8 bases, leaving 7 bases of the junction unmatched. The CDR3 DNA reads TGTGCCAGCGGCGTTACTAGCGGTAACACCGGGGAGCTGTTTTTT. This encodes CASGVTSGNTGELFF. The complete variable domain, with remaining parts taken from reference TRBV11-2 and TRBJ2-2, reads EAGVAQSPRYKIIEKRQSVAFWCNPISGHATLYWYQQILGQGPKLLIQFQNNGVVDDSQLPKDRFSAERLKGVDSTLKIQPAKLEDSAVYLCASGVTSGNTGELFFGEGSRLTVL.